A single sample gave rise to the 5 T cell receptor beta chains below, sequenced in a study of monozygotic twins with inflammatory bowel disease. TCRdb processed the 5' RACE reads again and assigns one entry to each CDR3 protein, with no DNA. The data include about 380,000 distinct CDR3 sequences; the top ten clones carry 2.6%. Sequenced sample: blood. Receptors were obtained from a human donor with ulcerative colitis or Crohn's disease, or a healthy co-twin of an affected twin (not recorded which).

The chain is built from TRBV7-2 and TRBJ2-7; TCRdb selects TRBD2, and the lack of DNA leaves this call unchecked. CDR1 is SGHTA and CDR2 is FQGNSA in the germline V gene. The CDR3 extends over 16 amino acids. CDR3 in amino acids: CASSLAAGREDYEQYF.

This rearrangement joins TRBV3-1 to TRBJ2-1; TCRdb reports TRBD2, a call that lacks DNA to check it against. This CDR3 contains 15 residues. Germline lookup yields CDR1 LGHDT and CDR2 YNNKEL (reference sequence). CDR3 region: CASSHRKRGAGEQFF.

CDR3 sequence: CSVEDQWVSYNEQFF. The genes are TRBV29-1 and TRBJ2-1. CDR3 length: 15 residues. Germline V gene sequence: CDR1 SQVTM, CDR2 ANQGSEA.

The chain employs TRBV29-1 and TRBJ1-1; as DNA is missing, the TRBD1 call by TCRdb cannot be tested. The CDR3 covers 11 residues. The germline V gene encodes CDR1 SQVTM and CDR2 ANQGSEA. The CDR3: CSVTWGPEAFF.

The chain combines TRBV12-3 or TRBV12-4 with TRBJ1-3; TCRdb's D call of TRBD1 is untestable without DNA. This CDR3 has 14 residues. CDR3 sequence reads: CASSGTGVGNTIYF.